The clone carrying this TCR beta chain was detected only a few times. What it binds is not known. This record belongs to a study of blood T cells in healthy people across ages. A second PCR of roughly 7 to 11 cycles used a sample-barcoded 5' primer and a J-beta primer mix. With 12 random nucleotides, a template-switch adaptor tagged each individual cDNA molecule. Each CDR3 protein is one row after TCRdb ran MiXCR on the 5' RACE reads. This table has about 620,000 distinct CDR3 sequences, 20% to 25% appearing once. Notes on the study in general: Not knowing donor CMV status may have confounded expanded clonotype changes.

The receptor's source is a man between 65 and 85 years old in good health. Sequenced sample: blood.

CDR3 bases: TGCGCCAGCAGCTTGGATCCCCAGGGGTCCGGGGAGCTGTTTTTT. This gives the protein CASSLDPQGSGELFF. The chain couples TRBV5-1 to TRBJ2-2; D is perhaps TRBD1 (6 bases). The CDR3 sequence is 15 residues long. Trimming took off 0 bases at V and 6 bases at J, with 12 bases between the two ends. Germline V gene data show CDR1 as SGHRS and CDR2 as YFSETQ.